This entry lists 26 T cell receptor beta chains sequenced from one sample in a study of blood T cell repertoires in COVID-19 (dated by TCRdb to between 2020 and 2021). The method behind the library was the immunoSEQ multiplex PCR assay. Imported from immuneACCESS, the table was reduced by TCRdb to in-frame sequences with V and J called. These copies leave out some clones; in studies compared against another copy, an unresolved V gene accounts for under half, and the cause of the remainder is not known. Within this sample are about 140,000 clones, with 88% of them counted one time only. Together, the top ten hold about 1.7% of the sample. The specimen was peripheral blood. These receptors all stem from a woman between 50 and 59 years old with acute or convalescent COVID-19.

The chain is built from TRBV30 and TRBJ1-3, with 9 bases identical to TRBD1. Unmatched junction bases numbered 8, after V lost 2 bases and J lost 0 bases. This CDR3 has 17 amino acids. Germline CDR1 reads GTSNPN; CDR2 reads SVGIG (reference sequence). The CDR3 region has the DNA TGTGCCTGGAGTAGTTGGCGGACAGGGGTCTCTGGAAACACCATATATTTT. It yields the protein CAWSSWRTGVSGNTIYF.

The rearrangement links TRBV6-5 to TRBJ2-3; weak D call: TRBD2 (5 bases). Germline assignment: CDR1 MNHEY and CDR2 SVGAGI. The V end was cut by 2 bases, the J end by 0 bases, with 9 bases between. The CDR3 has 15 amino acids. The CDR3 loop reads CASSYNGVSTDTQYF. In DNA, the CDR3 is TGTGCCAGCAGTTACAACGGGGTTAGCACAGATACGCAGTATTTT.

The CDR3 DNA is TGTGCCAGCAGTCTACAGGGAAATCGGGTGTATTTT. Its translation: CASSLQGNRVYF. This chain connects TRBV28 to TRBJ2-3, with a possible D match to TRBD1 (6 bases). V was cut by 5 bases and J by 14 bases, with 17 bases left in between. Germline lookup yields CDR1 MDHEN and CDR2 SYDVKM. The CDR3 contains 12 residues.

The chain combines TRBV3-1 (or the pseudogene TRBV3-2) with TRBJ1-1, with TRBD1 matching over 8 bases. The CDR3 spans 14 residues. In germline, CDR1 is LGHDT, CDR2 YNNKEL (reference sequence). Trimming at V came to 4 bases and at J to 4 bases, leaving 5 bases not matched to a gene. The CDR3 spells CASSLYTGGTEAFF. The CDR3 coding sequence is TGTGCCAGCAGCCTCTACACAGGGGGCACTGAAGCTTTCTTT.

The J gene is TRBJ2-7, the V gene TRBV18; D is unclear. The germline CDR1 and CDR2 sequences are KGHSH and LQKENI. CDR3 size: 14 residues. With 2 bases removed from V and 4 bases from J, the gap between germline ends came to 12 bases. The CDR3 nucleotides read TGTGCCAGCTCACCAAGCCAGGAAAATTACGAGCAGTACTTC. It codes for CASSPSQENYEQYF. Filled out from reference TRBV18 and TRBJ2-7, the complete variable domain reads NAGVMQNPRHLVRRRGQEARLRCSPMKGHSHVYWYRQLPEEGLKFMVYLQKENIIDESGMPKERFSAEFPKEGPSILRIQQVVRGDSAAYFCASSPSQENYEQYFGPGTRLTVT.

A note on this clone: At one end, the junction sequence differs from germline, possibly due to a read error. The CDR3, as DNA: TGTGCTAGCAGCTCCCTGGGGCACACCTCTGGAAACACCATATATTTT. Translating it yields CASSSLGHTSGNTIYF. The V call is TRBV7-7, the J call TRBJ1-3; maybe TRBD1 (5 bases). The CDR3 spans 16 residues. From germline, CDR1 is SSHAT and CDR2 FNYEAQ (reference sequence).

This clone occurred once. This sequence joins TRBV15 and TRBJ1-6, with TRBD1 matching over 7 bases. The CDR3 totals 14 residues. V was pared by 5 bases and J by 10 bases, with 8 bases of the junction left unmatched. Germline V lookup: CDR1 LNHNV, CDR2 YYDKDF (reference sequence). This CDR3 reads CATSRQGSDSPLHF. The CDR3 bases are TGTGCCACCAGCCGACAGGGTTCCGACTCACCCCTCCACTTT.

The chain couples TRBV3-1 (or the pseudogene TRBV3-2) to TRBJ1-1; maybe TRBD1 (5 bases). V was cut by 1 base and J by 1 base, with 16 bases left in between. The CDR3 loop spans 17 amino acids. CDR1 is LGHDT, CDR2 YNNKEL, per germline (reference sequence). The CDR3: CASSQGEGTLRNTEAFF. The CDR3 DNA is TGTGCCAGCAGCCAAGGGGAGGGGACCCTGCGGAACACTGAAGCTTTCTTT.

The chain couples TRBV27 to TRBJ1-1, with D possibly matching TRBD1 (5 bases). Germline V gives CDR1 MNHEY, CDR2 SMNVEV (reference sequence). The V end was cut by 5 bases, the J end by 1 base, with 11 bases between. The CDR3 spans 14 residues. This chain's CDR3 is CASSKEGENTEAFF. The DNA of the CDR3 is TGTGCCAGCAGTAAAGAAGGGGAGAACACTGAAGCTTTCTTT.

V and J are TRBV5-4 and TRBJ2-1; 11 positions match TRBD2. This CDR3 is built from 15 residues. Per the germline V gene, CDR1 is SGHNT and CDR2 is YYREEE (reference sequence). V lost 1 base to trimming and J lost 9 bases; unmatched junction nucleotides: 6. CDR3 sequence: CASSLSTSGAGEQFF. The CDR3 nucleotides are TGTGCCAGCAGCTTGTCGACTAGCGGGGCGGGTGAGCAGTTCTTC.

The V call is TRBV21-1, the J call TRBJ1-1; the table gives TRBD1 as D, unverified against the DNA. TRBV21-1 represents a pseudogene. The length of the CDR3 is 15 residues. The CDR3 sequence is CASSDPKDSPTEAFF. The CDR3 coding sequence is TGTGCCAGCAGCGACCCCAAGGACAGTCCGACTGAAGCTTTCTTT.

The gene calls are TRBV18 and TRBJ2-7; TRBD2 might be the D (6 bases). The CDR3 sequence is 14 residues long. Trimming removed 6 bases from V and 1 base from J, with 13 bases in between. Germline values: CDR1 KGHSH, CDR2 LQKENI. CDR3 amino acids: CASSPGSGSYEQYF. The CDR3 region has the DNA TGTGCCAGCTCCCCGGGGAGCGGGTCCTACGAGCAGTACTTC. The entire variable domain, with the rest obtained from reference TRBV18 and TRBJ2-7, is as follows: NAGVMQNPRHLVRRRGQEARLRCSPMKGHSHVYWYRQLPEEGLKFMVYLQKENIIDESGMPKERFSAEFPKEGPSILRIQQVVRGDSAAYFCASSPGSGSYEQYFGPGTRLTVT.

This clone has a single count. The rearrangement uses TRBV18 and TRBJ2-2; 7 bases match TRBD2. The CDR3 length is 15 residues. With 0 bases clipped from V and 4 bases from J, the junction kept 2 bases outside the gene matches. CDR1 and CDR2 from the germline V gene are KGHSH and LQKENI. The CDR3 coding sequence is TGTGCCAGCTCACCACCCTCGGGGGGCACCGGGGAGCTGTTTTTT. Translated: CASSPPSGGTGELFF.

This sequence joins TRBV18 and TRBJ2-7; TRBD1 matches at 7 bases. The CDR3 contains 18 residues. Germline CDR1 KGHSH, CDR2 LQKENI. Unmatched junction bases numbered 21, after V lost 6 bases and J lost 4 bases. As DNA, the CDR3 is TGTGCCAGCTCTCCTCGACCGGGACAGTCAACCGGATCGTACGAGCAGTACTTC. It codes for CASSPRPGQSTGSYEQYF.

The chain links TRBV5-6 to TRBJ1-1; 12 bases line up with TRBD1. The CDR3 covers 13 residues. Germline CDR1 reads SGHDT; CDR2 reads YYEEEE. V dropped 7 bases and J dropped 6; count of bases not matched to a gene: 4. The CDR3 DNA is TGTGCCAGCGGGACAGGGGGCGTCTCTGAAGCTTTCTTT. It codes for CASGTGGVSEAFF.

The rearrangement uses TRBV7-8 and TRBJ2-2; D may be TRBD2 (5 bases). Germline V gene lookup returns CDR1 SGHVS and CDR2 FQNEAQ. CDR3 length equals 14 residues. Between the trimmed V and J ends, which lost 8 bases and 5 bases, there was a span of 15 bases. The CDR3 DNA reads TGTGCCAGCGTCGAGGGAGTCAGAACCGGGGAGCTGTTTTTT. Protein: CASVEGVRTGELFF.

V and J are TRBV5-1 and TRBJ1-4; D is perhaps TRBD1 (5 bases). V was clipped by 0 bases and J by 0 bases, with 9 bases between them. The germline CDR1 and CDR2 sequences are SGHRS and YFSETQ. The CDR3 loop spans 16 amino acids. This CDR3 reads CASSLVSGATNEKLFF. CDR3 coding DNA: TGCGCCAGCAGCTTGGTTTCGGGGGCAACTAATGAAAAACTGTTTTTT.

This sequence joins TRBV6-1 and TRBJ2-5; 8 bases align to TRBD2. The trim removed 3 bases at V and 5 bases at J, leaving 11 bases unmatched. Per the germline V gene, CDR1 is MNHNS and CDR2 is SASEGT. This CDR3 is built from 16 residues. This CDR3 is CASSDGAGRAGETQYF. The DNA for the CDR3 is TGTGCCAGCAGTGACGGGGCCGGGAGGGCCGGGGAGACCCAGTACTTC.

The chain couples TRBV7-8 to TRBJ2-7, with TRBD1 identical over 7 bases. V shed 6 bases, J shed 1 base, and the junction held 6 bases outside the gene matches. The CDR3 consists of 14 residues. The germline CDR1 and CDR2 sequences are SGHVS and FQNEAQ. CDR3 in amino acids: CASSADRASYEQYF. The CDR3 coding sequence is TGTGCCAGCAGTGCCGACAGGGCATCCTACGAGCAGTACTTC.

CDR3 bases: TGTGCCACCAGTGATCCGCTAGCGGGAGAATCCGGGGAGCTGTTTTTT. Protein sequence: CATSDPLAGESGELFF. This chain uses TRBV24-1 with TRBJ2-2, with 10 bases fitting TRBD2. The CDR3 totals 16 residues. Germline values: CDR1 KGHDR, CDR2 SFDVKD. The J segment lost 6 bases and the V segment lost 3 bases, leaving 6 bases of the junction unmatched.

The CDR3 nucleotides are TGCGCCAGCAGCTTGGCCTTGGCTAGCGAAGAGACCCAGTACTTC. It yields the protein CASSLALASEETQYF. The chain employs TRBV5-1 and TRBJ2-5, with a weak D call TRBD2 (6 bases). This CDR3 has 15 amino acids. The V gene lost 0 bases and the J gene lost 3 bases, with 12 bases spanning the gap. Germline values: CDR1 SGHRS, CDR2 YFSETQ.

V usage is TRBV11-2 and J usage is TRBJ2-6, with TRBD2 as a possible D gene (5 bases). The CDR3 runs 15 residues. The germline V gene has CDR1 SGHAT and CDR2 FQNNGV. Trimming took 2 bases from V and 2 from J, leaving 7 bases between them. CDR3 DNA: TGTGCCAGCAGCTTACGGGGAGCTGGGGCCAACGTCCTGACTTTC. Translated: CASSLRGAGANVLTF. The complete variable domain, with remaining parts taken from reference TRBV11-2 and TRBJ2-6, reads EAGVAQSPRYKIIEKRQSVAFWCNPISGHATLYWYQQILGQGPKLLIQFQNNGVVDDSQLPKDRFSAERLKGVDSTLKIQPAKLEDSAVYLCASSLRGAGANVLTFGAGSRLTVL.

The DNA for the CDR3 is TGTGCCAGCAGCTCCCTGGGACTAGCGGGAGGTAATGAGCAGTTCTTC. It encodes CASSSLGLAGGNEQFF. J is TRBJ2-1 and V is TRBV7-9, with TRBD2 matching 15 bases. This CDR3 is built from 16 residues. The V gene end was trimmed by 4 bases and the J gene end by 7 bases; junction bases not matched to a gene: 5. Germline CDR1 is SEHNR and CDR2 is FQNEAQ (reference sequence).

This clone was counted between two and nine times. V is TRBV25-1 and J is TRBJ1-2; the match to TRBD1 covers 10 bases. The junction had 0 bases not matched to a gene; V was cut back by 4 bases and J by 7 bases. The germline V gene has CDR1 MGHDK and CDR2 SYGVNS. The CDR3 loop spans 12 amino acids. CDR3 nucleotides: TGTGCCAGCAGTGGGACAGGGGGTGGCTACACCTTC. It codes for CASSGTGGGYTF.

The V gene is TRBV13, the J gene TRBJ2-7, with D maybe TRBD1 (6 bases). Germline CDR1 is PRHDT and CDR2 is FYEKMQ (reference sequence). CDR3 size: 12 residues. Trimming took off 5 bases at V and 6 bases at J, with 11 bases between the two ends. CDR3 loop: CASSQGFSEQYF. As DNA, the CDR3 is TGTGCCAGCAGCCAGGGGTTTTCCGAGCAGTACTTC. Variable domain in full (rest from reference TRBV13 and TRBJ2-7): AAGVIQSPRHLIKEKRETATLKCYPIPRHDTVYWYQQGPGQDPQFLISFYEKMQSDKGSIPDRFSAQQFSDYHSELNMSSLELGDSALYFCASSQGFSEQYFGPGTRLTVT.

This chain connects TRBV3-1 (or the pseudogene TRBV3-2) to TRBJ2-3; the match to TRBD1 covers 9 bases. The germline CDR1 and CDR2 sequences are LGHDT and YNNKEL (reference sequence). V trimming: 6 bases; J trimming: 1 base; junction bases outside the gene matches: 5. The CDR3 loop spans 15 amino acids. The CDR3 coding sequence is TGTGCCAGCAGGCTACAGGGGGCCGGCACAGATACGCAGTATTTT. Its protein product is CASRLQGAGTDTQYF.